This section outlines one T cell receptor (beta chain) sequence together with its context. Per the original methods: Junction-only immunoSEQ data arrived without quality scores, meaning filtering differed. Libraries were prepared by immunoSEQ multiplex PCR; TCRdb keeps only in-frame clonotypes and omits some of them. V and J calls and clone size are given by that table; D and trimming were obtained from the DNA. This table has just over 2,000,000 clones, 85% to 95% appearing once. The sample originates from a study of shared clonotypes between healthy human individuals. The CDR3 contains 14 residues. Per the germline V gene, CDR1 is SGHVS and CDR2 is FQNEAQ. Between the trimmed V and J ends, which lost 3 bases and 3 bases, there was a span of 9 bases. Study donors comprised healthy, HIV-negative adults devoid of recent acute infection or vaccination. Every donor, a Caucasian adult, lived in Nashville, Tennessee.

What was sequenced was naive CD4+ T cells sorted from blood. Subset meaning: CD45RA+ positively selected. V usage is TRBV7-8 and J usage is TRBJ2-1; a weak D match, TRBD2 (5 bases). The source of this sequence is a man between 18 and 29 years old in good health. CDR3: CASSFGLLYNEQFF. In DNA, the CDR3 is TGTGCCAGCAGCTTCGGACTGCTCTACAATGAGCAGTTCTTC.